The source of this T cell receptor (beta chain) is a study of PD-1 blockade in classical Hodgkin lymphoma. This clone appeared a few times. Its cognate antigen is unknown. CDR3 size: 11 residues. Germline V CDR1 and CDR2: DFQATT, SNEGSKA (reference sequence). The ends were cut back, 6 bases at V and 7 bases at J, with 12 bases in the middle. Data came from immunoSEQ multiplex PCR; TCRdb stores just in-frame clones and leaves some out. The profile shows tens of thousands of clones, around 90% of them singletons. Time point noted: cycle 4 day 1 (C4D1), after 5 to 7 weeks of nivolumab. After autologous stem cell transplantation all patients relapsed, and prior brentuximab vedotin exposure differed between cohorts. Study-level points and caveats: Diminished baseline TCR diversity has been reported in newly diagnosed patients relative to healthy donors. Baseline diversity in complete responders resembled that of newly diagnosed patients.

This TCR derives from a human donor with classical Hodgkin lymphoma. V gene TRBV20-1 combines with J gene TRBJ1-2, with TRBD1 as a possible D gene (5 bases). The sample consisted of peripheral blood mononuclear cells (PBMCs), taken before the fourth cycle of nivolumab. The CDR3 bases are TGCAGTGCCTTAACAGGTTTTGGCTACACCTTC. Translating gives CSALTGFGYTF.